This paragraph reports one T cell receptor (beta chain). At one of its ends the junction is not consistent with the germline gene, which may arise from a read error. The data stem from a study of blood T cell repertoires in COVID-19. Study-level background: The United States, Italy and Spain were the sources of the acute and convalescent COVID-19 samples.

CDR3 length: 15 residues. Germline CDR1 is MGHDK and CDR2 is SYGVNS. Profiling relied on immunoSEQ multiplex PCR, and the TCRdb table lists in-frame clones only, not all of them. The repertoire holds 70,000 or so clones, with approximately 90% as singletons. This chain joins TRBV25-1 and TRBJ1-2; 9 bases match TRBD1. This TCR was recovered from an elderly woman with active COVID-19. Sequencing used peripheral blood. Here the CDR3 reads CASSEYSTDRGDPFF. CDR3 in DNA: TGTGCCAGCAGTGAATATAGTACGGACAGGGGAGACCCCTTCTTC.